The clone carrying this TCR beta chain has just a few counts. Its target is unknown. This table comes from immunoSEQ multiplex PCR, and its TCRdb copy is limited to in-frame clones, with some not included. Counted here are 90,000 to 150,000 clones, more than 75% occurring once; the ten biggest clones make up approximately 1.3%. The record originates from a study of T cell responses to AZD1222 COVID-19 vaccine. Notes on the study in general: Donors skewed white British and female; clonal diversity was possibly underestimated. Close to half of spike-specific TCRs reportedly recognize unmutated variant regions. There were repertoire samples only from the period after the peak T cell response. Two AZD1222 administrations were followed by greater Spike-specific TCR breadth and depth.

Trimming left V 0 bases short and J 1 base short, with 15 bases between. Germline V gives CDR1 LGHDT, CDR2 YNNKEL (reference sequence). The CDR3 extends over 17 amino acids. The rearrangement joins TRBV3-1 (or the pseudogene TRBV3-2) to TRBJ1-2; no firm D call. Material: peripheral blood, obtained on day 0 of AZD1222 vaccination. This TCR was sampled from an adult in good health. The CDR3 sequence: CASSQDLRWSYNYGYTF. In nucleotides, the CDR3 is TGTGCCAGCAGCCAAGATCTTCGATGGTCCTATAACTATGGCTACACCTTC.